The rows below give T cell receptor beta chains drawn from one sample of a study of T-cell memory formation after mild COVID-19. MiXCR was run by TCRdb on the 5' RACE reads, yielding one entry per CDR3 protein. Here the sample spans nearly 350,000 distinct CDR3 sequences, approximately 13% being singletons. Input material: PBMCs or a T cell subset sorted from them (not recorded which). Receptor source: a man aged 18 to 30 who had mild COVID-19 (a few samples of this study predate the infection). Cell type and time point are not known. The CDR3 runs from the conserved cysteine through the conserved F or W. A D gene is named only where the DNA matches it firmly. Clone size, where shown, is once, few, many, or a class for clones that have expanded.

D gene | clone size | J gene | V gene | CDR3 protein | CDR3 DNA
TRBD1 | NA | TRBJ1-5 | TRBV6-1 | CASMKGQVYSQPQHF | TGTGCCAGCATGAAGGGACAGGTATACAGTCAGCCCCAGCATTTT
NA | NA | TRBJ1-5 | TRBV28 | CASSQFQPQHF | TGTGCCAGCAGTCAGTTTCAGCCCCAGCATTTT
TRBD1 | few | TRBJ1-5 | TRBV10-3 | CAISDSLRTGEQPQHF | TGTGCCATCAGTGACAGTCTAAGAACAGGGGAACAGCCCCAGCATTTT
TRBD1 | few | TRBJ2-1 | TRBV6-5 | CASSWDRINEQFF | TGTGCCAGCAGCTGGGACAGAATCAATGAGCAGTTCTTC
TRBD1 | NA | TRBJ1-6 | TRBV6-5 | CASSSRGGGNSPLHF | TGTGCCAGCAGCTCCAGAGGGGGCGGCAATTCACCCCTCCACTTT
NA | NA | TRBJ2-5 | TRBV28 | CASSPRTGLRETQYF | TGTGCCAGCAGTCCTAGGACGGGGCTAAGGGAGACCCAGTACTTC
TRBD2 | NA | TRBJ2-1 | TRBV5-1 | CASRPGGALGNEQFF | TGCGCCAGCAGACCCGGGGGGGCTCTAGGCAATGAGCAGTTCTTC
TRBD1 | NA | TRBJ1-1 | TRBV6-2/TRBV6-3 | CASSFRQGRTEAFF | TGTGCCAGCAGTTTCCGACAGGGGCGCACTGAAGCTTTCTTT
TRBD1 | few | TRBJ2-2 | TRBV5-1 | CASKQGQVGMSGELFF | TGCGCCAGCAAGCAAGGACAGGTCGGAATGTCCGGGGAGCTGTTTTTT
NA | few | TRBJ1-4 | TRBV12-3/TRBV12-4 | CASSQVLANEKLFF | TGTGCCAGCAGCCAAGTTCTCGCTAATGAAAAACTGTTTTTT
NA | NA | TRBJ2-2 | TRBV7-3 | CASSLTARNAGELFF | TGTGCCAGCAGCTTAACGGCTAGAAACGCCGGGGAGCTGTTTTTT
TRBD1 | many | TRBJ1-2 | TRBV7-9 | CASSPGTVYGYTF | TGTGCCAGCAGCCCCGGGACAGTCTATGGCTACACCTTC
NA | NA | TRBJ1-4 | TRBV5-5 | CASSRSGEGEKLFF | TGTGCCAGCAGCAGATCAGGGGAAGGTGAAAAACTGTTTTTT
TRBD1 | few | TRBJ1-5 | TRBV6-2/TRBV6-3 | CASSRNDRGHQPQHF | TGTGCCAGCAGTCGAAACGACAGGGGCCATCAGCCCCAGCATTTT
NA | NA | TRBJ2-3 | TRBV20-1 | CSARDLRGPGDTQYF | TGCAGTGCTAGAGATCTGCGGGGTCCAGGGGATACGCAGTATTTT
TRBD1 | few | TRBJ2-7 | TRBV12-3/TRBV12-4 | CASSAGQGTYEQYF | TGTGCCAGCAGTGCGGGACAGGGGACCTACGAGCAGTACTTC
TRBD1 | NA | TRBJ1-5 | TRBV7-2 | CASSQDRGDNQPQHF | TGTGCCAGCAGCCAGGACAGGGGGGACAATCAGCCCCAGCATTTT
NA | few | TRBJ1-2 | TRBV7-2 | CASSPDGAGYGYTF | TGTGCCAGCAGCCCAGACGGGGCAGGGTATGGCTACACCTTC
NA | few | TRBJ2-2 | TRBV6-1 | CASTGRNTGELFF | TGTGCCAGCACCGGGCGGAACACCGGGGAGCTGTTTTTT
NA | many | TRBJ2-1 | TRBV27 | CASRHRAPDNEQFF | TGTGCCAGCAGACACAGGGCGCCGGATAATGAGCAGTTCTTC
NA | once | TRBJ2-5 | TRBV28 | CASSLPKPETQYF | TGTGCCAGCAGTTTGCCAAAACCTGAGACCCAGTACTTC
NA | NA | TRBJ2-4 | TRBV7-3 | CASSFSGAHIQYF | TGTGCCAGCAGCTTTTCGGGGGCCCACATTCAGTACTTC
NA | NA | TRBJ2-1 | TRBV14 | CASSQGPFQFF | TGTGCCAGCAGCCAAGGACCGTTCCAGTTCTTC
TRBD1 | NA | TRBJ2-6 | TRBV7-9 | CAIGGQDRSGANVLTF | TGTGCCATAGGGGGACAGGACCGCTCTGGGGCCAACGTCCTGACTTTC
NA | NA | TRBJ1-5 | TRBV4-1 | CASSQGPGPDQPQHF | TGCGCCAGCAGCCAAGGCCCGGGGCCCGATCAGCCCCAGCATTTT
NA | many | TRBJ2-5 | TRBV7-9 | CASTPDRLKTQYF | TGTGCCAGCACCCCGGACCGTCTAAAGACCCAGTACTTC
TRBD1 | many | TRBJ2-3 | TRBV27 | CASLGQGTDTQYF | TGTGCCAGCTTGGGACAGGGAACAGATACGCAGTATTTT
NA | NA | TRBJ2-7 | TRBV20-1 | CSAPQPGPPSSEQYF | TGCAGTGCTCCACAGCCGGGACCGCCTTCGAGCGAGCAGTACTTC
NA | few | TRBJ2-3 | TRBV7-2 | CASSLGLLGDTQYF | TGTGCCAGCAGCTTAGGACTCCTCGGAGATACGCAGTATTTT
NA | NA | TRBJ2-2 | TRBV15 | CATSRDKQGTNTGELFF | TGTGCCACCAGCAGAGATAAACAGGGCACGAACACCGGGGAGCTGTTTTTT
NA | few | TRBJ1-6 | TRBV6-5 | CASSYLGGDNSPLHF | TGTGCCAGCAGTTACTTAGGGGGGGATAATTCACCCCTCCACTTT
TRBD2 | NA | TRBJ2-3 | TRBV7-3 | CASSTSGGVNTQYF | TGTGCCAGCAGCACTAGCGGGGGGGTGAATACGCAGTATTTT
NA | many | TRBJ1-6 | TRBV3-1 | CASSQGRNSPLHF | TGTGCCAGCAGCCAAGGGCGGAATTCACCCCTCCACTTT
NA | many | TRBJ2-1 | TRBV7-2 | CASSGRDREQFF | TGTGCCAGCAGCGGGAGAGACCGGGAGCAGTTCTTC
TRBD2 | few | TRBJ2-1 | TRBV7-2 | CASTRTSAANEQFF | TGTGCCAGCACCCGGACTAGCGCTGCAAATGAGCAGTTCTTC
NA | many | TRBJ2-7 | TRBV5-1 | CASSFGGSYEQYF | TGCGCCAGCAGCTTCGGGGGCTCCTACGAGCAGTACTTC
NA | NA | TRBJ2-7 | TRBV24-1 | CATSPIPSKLSYEQYF | TGTGCCACCAGTCCCATCCCCAGCAAACTCTCCTACGAGCAGTACTTC
NA | NA | TRBJ1-2 | TRBV4-1 | CASSSSDGGYGYTF | TGCGCCAGCAGCTCCTCGGACGGGGGCTATGGCTACACCTTC
TRBD2 | NA | TRBJ2-2 | TRBV5-1 | CASSWAQRGNGELFF | TGCGCCAGCAGCTGGGCCCAGCGGGGAAACGGGGAGCTGTTTTTT
NA | many | TRBJ1-1 | TRBV12-3/TRBV12-4 | CASSPTTGWTEAFF | TGTGCCAGCAGTCCTACGACGGGTTGGACTGAAGCTTTCTTT
NA | few | TRBJ1-6 | TRBV6-5 | CASSGGGVRSYNSPLHF | TGTGCCAGCAGCGGGGGCGGGGTACGGTCCTATAATTCACCCCTCCACTTT
NA | many | TRBJ2-1 | TRBV9 | CASSVVALGEQFF | TGTGCCAGCAGCGTAGTCGCCCTGGGTGAGCAGTTCTTC
TRBD1 | few | TRBJ2-5 | TRBV5-1 | CASSIQGDQETQYF | TGCGCCAGCAGCATTCAGGGGGATCAAGAGACCCAGTACTTC
NA | few | TRBJ2-1 | TRBV5-1 | CASSTDAREQFF | TGCGCCAGCAGCACGGATGCGCGCGAGCAGTTCTTC
NA | few | TRBJ1-6 | TRBV4-1 | CASSLSRDNSPLHF | TGCGCCAGCAGCCTCTCGAGGGATAATTCACCCCTCCACTTT
NA | NA | TRBJ2-3 | TRBV5-1 | CASSPNQGTDTQYF | TGCGCCAGCAGCCCTAACCAAGGCACAGATACGCAGTATTTT
TRBD2 | few | TRBJ2-3 | TRBV20-1 | CSAGLAGAADTQYF | TGCAGTGCTGGACTAGCGGGGGCTGCAGATACGCAGTATTTT
NA | NA | TRBJ1-1 | TRBV6-2/TRBV6-3 | CASSPGGGITEAFF | TGTGCCAGCAGCCCCGGTGGGGGGATCACTGAAGCTTTCTTT
TRBD1 | many | TRBJ2-7 | TRBV20-1 | CSARGGTASYEQYF | TGCAGTGCTAGAGGTGGGACAGCCTCCTACGAGCAGTACTTC
NA | NA | TRBJ1-1 | TRBV19 | CASSLAGPVNTEAFF | TGTGCCAGTAGTCTCGCGGGGCCTGTGAACACTGAAGCTTTCTTT
NA | NA | TRBJ2-6 | TRBV28 | CASSKNGAGANVLTF | TGTGCCAGCAGCAAAAACGGGGCTGGGGCCAACGTCCTGACTTTC
NA | few | TRBJ2-2 | TRBV6-1 | CASSSRQVAGELFF | TGTGCCAGCAGTTCGAGACAGGTTGCCGGGGAGCTGTTTTTT
NA | NA | TRBJ1-6 | TRBV7-8 | CASSRETGGPLHF | TGTGCCAGCAGCCGAGAGACAGGTGGTCCCCTCCACTTT
NA | NA | TRBJ1-5 | TRBV11-2 | CASSLNSAAPGNQPQHF | TGTGCCAGCAGCTTAAATTCGGCCGCCCCAGGGAATCAGCCCCAGCATTTT
NA | few | TRBJ1-2 | TRBV12-3/TRBV12-4 | CASSLASEGYTF | TGTGCCAGCAGTTTAGCTTCGGAAGGCTACACCTTC
NA | NA | TRBJ1-2 | TRBV6-5 | CASSYGQYYSLGGYTF | TGTGCCAGCAGTTACGGGCAGTACTACTCCCTGGGTGGCTACACCTTC
NA | NA | TRBJ2-5 | TRBV7-9 | CASSFGSTETQYF | TGTGCCAGCAGCTTCGGCAGTACGGAGACCCAGTACTTC
TRBD2 | NA | TRBJ2-3 | TRBV4-1 | CASSQAHSGGITDTQYF | TGCGCCAGCAGCCAAGCCCATAGCGGGGGGATCACAGATACGCAGTATTTT
NA | NA | TRBJ2-3 | TRBV6-5 | CASSASRRTQYF | TGTGCCAGCAGTGCCTCCAGGAGGACGCAGTATTTT
NA | few | TRBJ1-3 | TRBV30 | CAWNAGNGNTIYF | TGTGCCTGGAATGCGGGGAATGGAAACACCATATATTTT